One sample yielded the 2 T cell receptor beta chains listed below, sequenced in a study of blood T cell repertoires in COVID-19. Repertoires were generated with immunoSEQ multiplex PCR, while TCRdb's copy carries only in-frame clones and drops some. The sample records approximately 260,000 clones, 70% to 90% being singletons. The sequenced sample was peripheral blood. These receptors all stem from a woman in her sixties or seventies with acute or convalescent COVID-19.

This clone was detected once. V and J are TRBV6-5 and TRBJ2-1; D unresolved. Germline values: CDR1 MNHEY, CDR2 SVGAGI. V was trimmed by 5 bases and J by 6 bases, leaving 17 bases between them. The CDR3 is made up of 15 amino acids. CDR3 loop: CASSIRVLRPNEQFF. The CDR3 DNA is TGTGCCAGCAGTATCCGGGTCTTAAGGCCCAATGAGCAGTTCTTC.

J is TRBJ1-3 and V is TRBV3-1 (or the pseudogene TRBV3-2); D is ambiguous. V was clipped by 4 bases and J by 0 bases, with 4 bases between them. CDR3 size: 13 residues. Germline CDR1 reads LGHDT; CDR2 reads YNNKEL (reference sequence). The CDR3 nucleotides read TGTGCCAGCAGCCTCCACTCTGGAAACACCATATATTTT. Translated, it gives CASSLHSGNTIYF.